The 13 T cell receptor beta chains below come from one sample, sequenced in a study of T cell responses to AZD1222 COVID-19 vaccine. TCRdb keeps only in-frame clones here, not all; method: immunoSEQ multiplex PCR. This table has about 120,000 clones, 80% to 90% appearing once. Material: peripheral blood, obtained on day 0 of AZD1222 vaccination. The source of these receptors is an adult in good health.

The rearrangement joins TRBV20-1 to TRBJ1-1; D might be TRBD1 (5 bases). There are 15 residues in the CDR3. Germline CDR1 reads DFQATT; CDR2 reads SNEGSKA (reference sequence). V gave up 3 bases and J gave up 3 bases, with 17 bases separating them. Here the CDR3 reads CSASGGGSGDTEAFF. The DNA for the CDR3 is TGCAGTGCTAGTGGGGGGGGAAGCGGGGACACTGAAGCTTTCTTT.

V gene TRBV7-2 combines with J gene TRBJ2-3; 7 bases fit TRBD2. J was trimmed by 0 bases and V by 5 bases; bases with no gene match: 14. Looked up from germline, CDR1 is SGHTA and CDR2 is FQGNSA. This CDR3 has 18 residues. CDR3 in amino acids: CASSPRGERGASTDTQYF. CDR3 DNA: TGTGCCAGCAGCCCTCGGGGGGAGCGTGGGGCTAGCACAGATACGCAGTATTTT.

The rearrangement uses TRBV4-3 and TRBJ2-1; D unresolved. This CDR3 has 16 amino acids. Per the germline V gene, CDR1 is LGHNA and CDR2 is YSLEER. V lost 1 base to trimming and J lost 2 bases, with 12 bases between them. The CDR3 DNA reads TGCGCCAGCAGCCAAGTTTGGGGTTGGACCTACAATGAGCAGTTCTTC. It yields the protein CASSQVWGWTYNEQFF.

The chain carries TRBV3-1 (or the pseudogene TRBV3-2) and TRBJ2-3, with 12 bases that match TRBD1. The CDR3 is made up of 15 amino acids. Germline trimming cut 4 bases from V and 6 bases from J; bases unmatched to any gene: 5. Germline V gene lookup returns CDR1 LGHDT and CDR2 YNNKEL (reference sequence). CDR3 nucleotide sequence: TGTGCCAGCAGCCGAGGGACAGGGGGCGCCGATACGCAGTATTTT. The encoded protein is CASSRGTGGADTQYF.

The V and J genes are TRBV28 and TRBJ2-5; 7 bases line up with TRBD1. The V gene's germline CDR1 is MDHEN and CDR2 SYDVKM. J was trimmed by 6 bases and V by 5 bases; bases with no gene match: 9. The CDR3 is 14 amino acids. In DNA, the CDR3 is TGTGCCAGCAGTGCCCGGACAGGTCTACAGACCCAGTACTTC. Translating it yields CASSARTGLQTQYF.

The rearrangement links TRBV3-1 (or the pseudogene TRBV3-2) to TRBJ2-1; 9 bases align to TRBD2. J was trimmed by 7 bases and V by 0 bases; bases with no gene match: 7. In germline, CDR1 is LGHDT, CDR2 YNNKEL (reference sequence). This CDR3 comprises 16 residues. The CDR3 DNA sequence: TGTGCCAGCAGCCAAGATTGGGCGGGGGGGCTGAATGAGCAGTTCTTC. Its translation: CASSQDWAGGLNEQFF.

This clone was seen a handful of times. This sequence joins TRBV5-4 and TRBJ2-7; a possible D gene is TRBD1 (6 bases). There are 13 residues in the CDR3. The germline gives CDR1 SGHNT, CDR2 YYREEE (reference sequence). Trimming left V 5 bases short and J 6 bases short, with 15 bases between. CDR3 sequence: CASSQQGVSEQYF. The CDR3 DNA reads TGTGCCAGCAGTCAACAGGGAGTCAGCGAGCAGTACTTC.

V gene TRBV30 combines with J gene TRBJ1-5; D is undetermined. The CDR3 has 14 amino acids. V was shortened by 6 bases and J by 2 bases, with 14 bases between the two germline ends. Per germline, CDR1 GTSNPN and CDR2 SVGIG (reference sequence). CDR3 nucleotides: TGTGCCTGTACCGAATCCGACGGCAATCAGCCCCAGCATTTT. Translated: CACTESDGNQPQHF.

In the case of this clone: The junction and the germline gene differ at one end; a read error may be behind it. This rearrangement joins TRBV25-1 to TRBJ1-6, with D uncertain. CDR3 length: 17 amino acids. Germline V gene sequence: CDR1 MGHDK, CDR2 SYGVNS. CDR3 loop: CASTERNRDSYNSPLHF. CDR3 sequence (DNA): TGTGCCAGCACTGAAAGGAACCGAGACTCCTATAATTCACCCCTCCACTTT.

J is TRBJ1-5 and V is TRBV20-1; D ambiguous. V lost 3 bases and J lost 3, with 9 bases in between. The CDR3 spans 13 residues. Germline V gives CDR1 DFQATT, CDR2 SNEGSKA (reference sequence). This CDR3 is CSASSQNNQPQHF. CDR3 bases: TGCAGTGCTAGTTCACAGAACAATCAGCCCCAGCATTTT.

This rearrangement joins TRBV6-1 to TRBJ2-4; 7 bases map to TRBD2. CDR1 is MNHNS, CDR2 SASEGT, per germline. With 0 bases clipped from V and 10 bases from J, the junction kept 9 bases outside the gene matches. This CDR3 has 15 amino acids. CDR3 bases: TGTGCCAGCAGTGAAGCGCGTGTCACGCGGGGGATTCAGTACTTC. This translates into CASSEARVTRGIQYF.

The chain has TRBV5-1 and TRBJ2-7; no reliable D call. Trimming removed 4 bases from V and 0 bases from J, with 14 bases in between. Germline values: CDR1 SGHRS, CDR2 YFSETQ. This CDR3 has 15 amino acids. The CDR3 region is CASSPPGPFSYEQYF. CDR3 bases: TGCGCCAGCAGCCCCCCCGGGCCGTTCTCCTACGAGCAGTACTTC.

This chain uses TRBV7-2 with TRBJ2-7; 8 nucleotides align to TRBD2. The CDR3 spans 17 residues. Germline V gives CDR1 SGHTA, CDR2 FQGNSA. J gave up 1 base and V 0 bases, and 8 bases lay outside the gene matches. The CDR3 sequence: CASSLALERGRSYEQYF. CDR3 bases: TGTGCCAGCAGCTTAGCGTTAGAGCGGGGGCGTTCCTACGAGCAGTACTTC.